What follows is one T cell receptor (beta chain) and its context. V lost 3 bases and J 5 bases, leaving 13 bases between the germline ends. Germline CDR1 reads SEHNR; CDR2 reads FQNEAQ (reference sequence). This CDR3 has 14 residues. TCRdb's copy holds only in-frame clones and misses some; the assay was immunoSEQ multiplex PCR. The table records hundreds of thousands of clones, 88% of them present only once. This record comes from a study of blood T cell repertoires in COVID-19. The receptor was isolated from a man aged 18 to 29 with active or convalescent COVID-19. The sample taken for sequencing was peripheral blood. The chain uses TRBV7-9 and TRBJ1-1; the D is unclear. In nucleotides, the CDR3 is TGTGCCAGCAGCTTCCCGGCCGGGAGGACTGAAGCTTTCTTT. This gives the protein CASSFPAGRTEAFF.